Following are 11 T cell receptor beta chains from one sample sequenced in a study of shared clonotypes between healthy human individuals. Assay used: immunoSEQ multiplex PCR; TCRdb lists only in-frame clones, some missing. This table has 1.5 million to 1.9 million clones, 95% to 99% appearing once. The sequencing sample was made of naive CD4+ T cells sorted from blood. Subset denoted: CD45RA+ positively selected. These receptors originate from a man aged 25-40 years in good health.

This sequence joins TRBV10-3 and TRBJ2-7, with D tentatively TRBD1 (5 bases). Germline CDR1 and CDR2: ENHRY and SYGVKD. Trimming left V 6 bases short and J 4 bases short, with 13 bases between. CDR3 length equals 13 residues. CDR3 loop: CAIRVGELYEQYF. The CDR3 bases are TGTGCCATCAGGGTAGGGGAATTGTACGAGCAGTACTTC.

This clone was detected a few times. The chain employs TRBV19 and TRBJ2-1; D perhaps matches TRBD1 (6 bases). V lost 7 bases to trimming and J lost 6 bases, with 16 bases between them. The CDR3 has 14 residues. CDR1 is LNHDA and CDR2 is SQIVND in the germline V gene (reference sequence). The CDR3 DNA sequence: TGTGCCAGTAATGTTCCAGGGGACGTCAATGAGCAGTTCTTC. It is translated as CASNVPGDVNEQFF.

The rearrangement joins TRBV5-1 to TRBJ2-5, with TRBD2 matching 7 bases. CDR3 length equals 15 residues. Germline CDR1 is SGHRS and CDR2 is YFSETQ. The trim removed 1 base at V and 1 base at J, leaving 4 bases unmatched. The CDR3 reads CASSLSLAAQETQYF. CDR3 nucleotide sequence: TGCGCCAGCAGCTTGAGCCTAGCGGCCCAAGAGACCCAGTACTTC.

The chain combines TRBV9 with TRBJ1-2, with a tentative D call TRBD1 (6 bases). V was clipped by 3 bases and J by 5 bases, with 11 bases between them. The CDR3 contains 13 residues. CDR1 and CDR2 from the germline V gene are SGDLS and YYNGEE. The CDR3 loop is CASSEGGVYGYTF. CDR3 coding DNA: TGTGCCAGCAGCGAGGGGGGTGTTTATGGCTACACCTTC.

The table lists this clone with a count of one. This rearrangement joins TRBV4-2 to TRBJ2-5, with D hard to call. CDR1 is LGHNA and CDR2 is YNFKEQ in the germline V gene. CDR3 size: 12 residues. The ends were cut back, 0 bases at V and 4 bases at J, with 3 bases in the middle. The CDR3, as DNA: TGTGCCAGCAGCCAAGAGGGAGAGACCCAGTACTTC. The encoded protein is CASSQEGETQYF.

V and J are TRBV14 and TRBJ1-1, with 9 bases lining up with TRBD1. Germline lookup yields CDR1 SGHDN and CDR2 FVKESK. The CDR3 is 15 residues long. J lost 4 bases, V lost 3 bases, and 6 bases had no gene match. The DNA of the CDR3 is TGTGCCAGCAGCCAGACAGGGGGTAGGACCACTGAAGCTTTCTTT. This gives the protein CASSQTGGRTTEAFF.

CDR3 protein: CASSPAHSGNTIYF. The CDR3 DNA follows: TGTGCCAGCAGCCCCGCCCACTCTGGAAACACCATATATTTT. This sequence joins TRBV7-9 and TRBJ1-3; D call uncertain. The CDR3 is 14 amino acids. Looked up from germline, CDR1 is SEHNR and CDR2 is FQNEAQ (reference sequence). Trimming took off 5 bases at V and 0 bases at J, with 8 bases between the two ends.

The V and J genes are TRBV29-1 and TRBJ2-5; D gene ambiguous. CDR1 is SQVTM and CDR2 is ANQGSEA in the germline V gene. Trimming left V 4 bases short and J 7 bases short, with 7 bases between. CDR3 size: 10 residues. The CDR3 here is CSVGSWTQYF. The CDR3 DNA follows: TGCAGCGTTGGGTCCTGGACCCAGTACTTC.

The chain employs TRBV19 and TRBJ2-6; the D is unclear. V gave up 3 bases and J gave up 0 bases, with 21 bases separating them. CDR1 LNHDA and CDR2 SQIVND come from the germline V gene (reference sequence). CDR3 size: 20 residues. The CDR3 nucleotides are TGTGCCAGTAGTATTCCCGTTCACATGATTTCCTACTCTGGGGCCAACGTCCTGACTTTC. Translated, it gives CASSIPVHMISYSGANVLTF. Together with reference TRBV19 and TRBJ2-6, the CDR3 gives the full variable domain: DGGITQSPKYLFRKEGQNVTLSCEQNLNHDAMYWYRQDPGQGLRLIYYSQIVNDFQKGDIAEGYSVSREKKESFPLTVTSAQKNPTAFYLCASSIPVHMISYSGANVLTFGAGSRLTVL.

The rearrangement uses TRBV27 and TRBJ1-1; 9 nucleotides match TRBD1. The ends lost 6 bases at V and 6 bases at J; junction bases unmatched: 5. Germline assignment: CDR1 MNHEY and CDR2 SMNVEV (reference sequence). The CDR3 consists of 13 residues. CDR3 bases: TGTGCCAGCAGAGGACAGGGGCTCGCTGAAGCTTTCTTT. The encoded protein is CASRGQGLAEAFF.

The chain is built from TRBV6-5 and TRBJ1-2, with 8 bases fitting TRBD1. CDR3 length equals 16 residues. V lost 4 bases, J lost 2 bases, and 9 bases stayed unmatched. Germline lookup yields CDR1 MNHEY and CDR2 SVGAGI. DNA for the CDR3: TGTGCCAGCAGTTGGCGACCGGGACAGGCGAACTATGGCTACACCTTC. The encoded protein is CASSWRPGQANYGYTF.